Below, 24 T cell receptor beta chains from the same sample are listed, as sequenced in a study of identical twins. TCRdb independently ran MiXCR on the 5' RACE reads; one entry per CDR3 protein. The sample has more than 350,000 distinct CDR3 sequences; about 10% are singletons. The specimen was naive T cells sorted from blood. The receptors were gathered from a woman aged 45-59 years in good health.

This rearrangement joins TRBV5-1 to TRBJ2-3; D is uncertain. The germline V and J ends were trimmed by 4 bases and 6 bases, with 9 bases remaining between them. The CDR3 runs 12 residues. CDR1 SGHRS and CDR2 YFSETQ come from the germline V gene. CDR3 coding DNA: TGCGCCAGCAGCCCCGACTGGGATACGCAGTATTTT. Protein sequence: CASSPDWDTQYF.

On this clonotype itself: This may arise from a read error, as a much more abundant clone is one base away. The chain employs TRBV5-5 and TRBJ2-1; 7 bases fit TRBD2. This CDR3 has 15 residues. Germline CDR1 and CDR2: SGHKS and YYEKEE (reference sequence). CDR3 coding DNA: TGTGCCATCAGCACGGCCGGGACTACGAACAATGAGCAGTTCTTC. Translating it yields CAISTAGTTNNEQFF.

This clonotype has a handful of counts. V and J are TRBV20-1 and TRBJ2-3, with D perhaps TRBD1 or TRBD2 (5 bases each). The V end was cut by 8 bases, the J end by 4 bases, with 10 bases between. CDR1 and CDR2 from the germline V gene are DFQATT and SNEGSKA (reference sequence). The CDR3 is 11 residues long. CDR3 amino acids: CSFRGPDTQYF. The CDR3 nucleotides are TGCAGTTTTCGGGGCCCAGATACGCAGTATTTT.

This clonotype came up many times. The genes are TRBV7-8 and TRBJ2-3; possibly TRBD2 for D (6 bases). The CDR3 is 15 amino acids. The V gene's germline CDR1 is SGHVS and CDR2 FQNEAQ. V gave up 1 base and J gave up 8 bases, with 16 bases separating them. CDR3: CASSLVVAVLGTQYF. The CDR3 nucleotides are TGTGCCAGCAGCTTAGTGGTAGCGGTTCTTGGTACGCAGTATTTT.

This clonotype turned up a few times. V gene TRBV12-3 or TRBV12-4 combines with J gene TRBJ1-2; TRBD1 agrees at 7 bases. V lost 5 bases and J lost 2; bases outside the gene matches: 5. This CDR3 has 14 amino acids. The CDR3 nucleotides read TGTGCCAGCAGTATGGGACAGCGAAACTATGGCTACACCTTC. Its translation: CASSMGQRNYGYTF.

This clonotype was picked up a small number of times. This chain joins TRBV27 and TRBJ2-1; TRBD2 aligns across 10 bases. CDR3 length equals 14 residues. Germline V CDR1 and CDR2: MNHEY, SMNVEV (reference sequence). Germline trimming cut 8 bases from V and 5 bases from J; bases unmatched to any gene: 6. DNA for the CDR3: TGTGCCAGCCGGCTAGCGGGGGCCCACAATGAGCAGTTCTTC. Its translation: CASRLAGAHNEQFF.

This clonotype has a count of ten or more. CDR3 coding DNA: TGTGCCAGCAGGCGGCAGAACACTGAAGCTTTCTTT. The encoded protein is CASRRQNTEAFF. The V and J genes are TRBV25-1 and TRBJ1-1; no clear D. The CDR3 spans 12 residues. Germline V lookup: CDR1 MGHDK, CDR2 SYGVNS. Trimming removed 6 bases at V and 1 base at J, with 6 bases between. The whole variable domain, remainder taken from reference TRBV25-1 and TRBJ1-1, is EADIYQTPRYLVIGTGKKITLECSQTMGHDKMYWYQQDPGMELHLIHYSYGVNSTEKGDLSSESTVSRIRTEHFPLTLESARPSHTSQYLCASRRQNTEAFFGQGTRLTVV.

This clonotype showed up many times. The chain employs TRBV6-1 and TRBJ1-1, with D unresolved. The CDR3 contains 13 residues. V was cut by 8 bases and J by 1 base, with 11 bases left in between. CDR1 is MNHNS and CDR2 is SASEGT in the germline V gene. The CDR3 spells CASWLFWNTEAFF. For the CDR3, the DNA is TGTGCCAGCTGGTTGTTTTGGAACACTGAAGCTTTCTTT.

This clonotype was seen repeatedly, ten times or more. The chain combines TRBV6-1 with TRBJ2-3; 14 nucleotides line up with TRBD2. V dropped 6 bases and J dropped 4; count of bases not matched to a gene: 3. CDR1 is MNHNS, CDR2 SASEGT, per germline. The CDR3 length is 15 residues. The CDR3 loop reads CASSGLAGGPDTQYF. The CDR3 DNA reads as TGTGCCAGCAGCGGACTAGCGGGAGGCCCAGATACGCAGTATTTT.

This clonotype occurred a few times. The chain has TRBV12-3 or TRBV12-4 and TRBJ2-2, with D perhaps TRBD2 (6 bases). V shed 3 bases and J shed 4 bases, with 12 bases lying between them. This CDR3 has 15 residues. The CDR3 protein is CASSLARETTGELFF. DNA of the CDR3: TGTGCCAGCAGTTTGGCCCGGGAGACCACCGGGGAGCTGTTTTTT.

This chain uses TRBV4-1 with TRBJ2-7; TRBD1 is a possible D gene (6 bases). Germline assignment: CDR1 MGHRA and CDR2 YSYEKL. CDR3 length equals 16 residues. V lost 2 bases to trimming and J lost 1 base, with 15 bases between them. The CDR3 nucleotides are TGCGCCAGCAGCCAACCGCTCCGGGACAAATCCTACGAGCAGTACTTC. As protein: CASSQPLRDKSYEQYF.

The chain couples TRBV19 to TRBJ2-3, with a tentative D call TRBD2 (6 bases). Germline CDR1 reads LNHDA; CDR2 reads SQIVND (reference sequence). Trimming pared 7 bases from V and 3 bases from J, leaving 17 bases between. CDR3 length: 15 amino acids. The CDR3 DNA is TGTGCCAGTAATAACGGGGGAGGAGGGACAGATACGCAGTATTTT. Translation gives CASNNGGGGTDTQYF. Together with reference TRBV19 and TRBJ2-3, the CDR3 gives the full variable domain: DGGITQSPKYLFRKEGQNVTLSCEQNLNHDAMYWYRQDPGQGLRLIYYSQIVNDFQKGDIAEGYSVSREKKESFPLTVTSAQKNPTAFYLCASNNGGGGTDTQYFGPGTRLTVL.

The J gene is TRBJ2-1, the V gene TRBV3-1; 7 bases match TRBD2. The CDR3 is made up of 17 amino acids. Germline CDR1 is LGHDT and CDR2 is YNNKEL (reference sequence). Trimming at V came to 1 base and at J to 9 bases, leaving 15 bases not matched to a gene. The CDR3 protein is CASSQVRLARTVIEQFF. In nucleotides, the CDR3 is TGTGCCAGCAGCCAAGTTCGACTAGCCCGGACGGTTATTGAGCAGTTCTTC.

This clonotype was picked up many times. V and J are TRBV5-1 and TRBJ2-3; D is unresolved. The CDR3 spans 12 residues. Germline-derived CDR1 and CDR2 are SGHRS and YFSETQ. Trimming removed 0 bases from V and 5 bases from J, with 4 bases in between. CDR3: CASSLGVDTQYF. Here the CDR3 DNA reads TGCGCCAGCAGCTTGGGGGTAGATACGCAGTATTTT. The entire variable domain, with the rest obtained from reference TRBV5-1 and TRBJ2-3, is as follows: KAGVTQTPRYLIKTRGQQVTLSCSPISGHRSVSWYQQTPGQGLQFLFEYFSETQRNKGNFPGRFSGRQFSNSRSEMNVSTLELGDSALYLCASSLGVDTQYFGPGTRLTVL.

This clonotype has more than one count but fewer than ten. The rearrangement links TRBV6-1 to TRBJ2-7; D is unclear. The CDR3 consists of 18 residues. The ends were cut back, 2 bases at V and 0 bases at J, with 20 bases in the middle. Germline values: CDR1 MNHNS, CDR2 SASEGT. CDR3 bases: TGTGCCAGCAGTGAAAACCTCCTAGGAGTATGGGACTCCTACGAGCAGTACTTC. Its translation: CASSENLLGVWDSYEQYF.

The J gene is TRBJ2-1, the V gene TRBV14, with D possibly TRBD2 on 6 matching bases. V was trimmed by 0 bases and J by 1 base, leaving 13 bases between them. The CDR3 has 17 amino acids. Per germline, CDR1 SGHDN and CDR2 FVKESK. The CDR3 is CASSQDLLALSYNEQFF. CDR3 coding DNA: TGTGCCAGCAGCCAAGACTTACTAGCCCTTTCCTACAATGAGCAGTTCTTC.

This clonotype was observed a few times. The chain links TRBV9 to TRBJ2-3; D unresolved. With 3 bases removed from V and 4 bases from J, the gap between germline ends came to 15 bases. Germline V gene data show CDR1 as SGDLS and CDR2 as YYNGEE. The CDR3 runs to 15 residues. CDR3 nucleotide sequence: TGTGCCAGCAGCGACTTTTCGGACGCGGCAGATACGCAGTATTTT. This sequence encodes CASSDFSDAADTQYF. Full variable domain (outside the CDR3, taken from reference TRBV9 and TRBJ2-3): DSGVTQTPKHLITATGQRVTLRCSPRSGDLSVYWYQQSLDQGLQFLIQYYNGEERAKGNILERFSAQQFPDLHSELNLSSLELGDSALYFCASSDFSDAADTQYFGPGTRLTVL.

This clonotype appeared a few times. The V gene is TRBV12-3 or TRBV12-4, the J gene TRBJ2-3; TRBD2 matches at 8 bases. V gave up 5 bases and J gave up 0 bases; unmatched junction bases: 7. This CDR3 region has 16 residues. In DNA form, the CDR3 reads TGTGCCAGCAGTGTCCCCATAGCGGGGAGCACAGATACGCAGTATTTT. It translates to CASSVPIAGSTDTQYF.

The CDR3 sequence is CASSIERGGTPLHF. The CDR3 coding sequence is TGTGCCAGTAGTATCGAAAGGGGAGGGACACCCCTCCACTTT. The rearrangement joins TRBV19 to TRBJ1-6, with D perhaps TRBD1 (5 bases). Germline V lookup: CDR1 LNHDA, CDR2 SQIVND (reference sequence). CDR3 length equals 14 residues. Trimming removed 3 bases at V and 11 bases at J, with 14 bases between.

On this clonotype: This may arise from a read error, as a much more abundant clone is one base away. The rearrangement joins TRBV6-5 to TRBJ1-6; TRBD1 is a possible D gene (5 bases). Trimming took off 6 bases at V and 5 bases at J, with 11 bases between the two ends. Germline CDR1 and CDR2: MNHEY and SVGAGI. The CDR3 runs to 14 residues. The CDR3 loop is CASSRRVDNSPLHF. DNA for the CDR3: TGTGCCAGCAGCCGCAGGGTGGATAATTCACCCCTCCACTTT.

The CDR3 spells CASSEFSTTSTDTQYF. As DNA, the CDR3 is TGTGCCAGCAGTGAATTCTCCACCACCAGCACAGATACGCAGTATTTT. The chain has TRBV25-1 and TRBJ2-3, with unresolved D. V lost 1 base, J lost 0 bases, and 11 bases lay in between. Germline V lookup: CDR1 MGHDK, CDR2 SYGVNS. The CDR3 is 16 residues long. The variable domain in full, with the rest retrieved from reference TRBV25-1 and TRBJ2-3, is EADIYQTPRYLVIGTGKKITLECSQTMGHDKMYWYQQDPGMELHLIHYSYGVNSTEKGDLSSESTVSRIRTEHFPLTLESARPSHTSQYLCASSEFSTTSTDTQYFGPGTRLTVL.

CDR3 coding DNA: TGTGCTAGTGGTTTGGTAGTCTCAGCGGGAAGGAATGAGCAGTTCTTC. This gives the protein CASGLVVSAGRNEQFF. The chain is built from TRBV12-5 and TRBJ2-1, with 7 nucleotides matching TRBD2. The V segment lost 0 bases and the J segment 7 bases; nucleotides outside the gene matches: 9. The CDR3 is 16 residues long. Looked up from germline, CDR1 is LGHNT and CDR2 is FRNRAP.

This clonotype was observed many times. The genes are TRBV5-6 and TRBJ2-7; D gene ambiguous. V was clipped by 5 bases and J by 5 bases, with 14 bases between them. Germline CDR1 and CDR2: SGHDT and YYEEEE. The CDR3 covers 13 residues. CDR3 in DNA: TGTGCCAGCAGTTCGGAACAATCGCACGAGCAGTACGTC. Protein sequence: CASSSEQSHEQYV.

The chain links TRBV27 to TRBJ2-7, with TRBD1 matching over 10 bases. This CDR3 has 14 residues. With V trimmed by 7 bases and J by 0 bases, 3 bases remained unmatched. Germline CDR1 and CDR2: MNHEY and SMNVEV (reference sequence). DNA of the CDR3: TGTGCCAGCAAACGGACAGGGGGCTCCTACGAGCAGTACGTC. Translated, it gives CASKRTGGSYEQYV.